Listed below are T cell receptor beta chains from one sample, sequenced in a study of shared clonotypes between healthy human individuals. Using immunoSEQ multiplex PCR, the repertoire was profiled, and TCRdb retains in-frame clones only, with some absent. Among around 2,000,000 clones, about 95% were seen once, and the ten largest hold around 1%. The sequencing sample was made of naive CD8+ T cells sorted from blood. All receptors come from a man younger than 35 in good health. Both conserved end residues are part of each CDR3.

v_call: TRBV2
cdr3_aa: CASSDMGRDPYLQWEQFF

v_call: TRBV4-1
cdr3_aa: CASSQEETSGLSSYEQYF

v_call: TRBV5-1
cdr3_aa: CASSPRGGNEQFF

v_call: TRBV6-5
cdr3_aa: CASSYSEGPGAEAFF

v_call: TRBV6-1
cdr3_aa: CASRERGALTGELFF

v_call: TRBV2
cdr3_aa: CASSIYPNTEAFF

v_call: TRBV19
cdr3_aa: CASSTWDRGAEAFF

v_call: TRBV7-9
cdr3_aa: CASSLGLGDQPQHF

v_call: TRBV28
cdr3_aa: CASSLPRLGGETQYF

v_call: TRBV4-3
cdr3_aa: CASSQDEYSNQPQHF

v_call: TRBV28
cdr3_aa: CASSPTGSGQPQHF

v_call: TRBV2
cdr3_aa: CASTEGTRSREQYF

v_call: TRBV6-1
cdr3_aa: CASNGQGGTEAFF

v_call: TRBV28
cdr3_aa: CASSAPLETSADTQYF

v_call: TRBV6-6
cdr3_aa: CASLLWGDAGELFF

v_call: TRBV6-1
cdr3_aa: CASSELTGHSNQPQHF

v_call: TRBV19
cdr3_aa: CASSHRPYKYNEQFF

v_call: TRBV7-9
cdr3_aa: CASSWLGQQVTDTQYF

v_call: TRBV10-3
cdr3_aa: CAISELGQLANYGYTF

v_call: TRBV9
cdr3_aa: CASSVAHSGVGNYGYTF

v_call: TRBV27
cdr3_aa: CASSLTTGAYEQYF

v_call: TRBV6-5
cdr3_aa: CASSYYSANQETQYF

v_call: TRBV21-1
cdr3_aa: CASSKGLNVQVLGNQPQHF

v_call: TRBV27
cdr3_aa: CASGRRLGSEQFF

v_call: TRBV5-4
cdr3_aa: CASSLRQENYGYTF

v_call: TRBV4-1
cdr3_aa: CASSHLLASDYEQYF

v_call: TRBV7-9
cdr3_aa: CASSLKGAWETQYF